This TCR beta chain appears in the sequencing data of a study of Tregs in tolerant kidney transplant recipients. Concerning this clone itself: Its antigen is unidentified. The read is 3 residues too short to cover the CDR3 end, so that end is filled in from the germline J gene.

Only in-frame clones appear in the TCRdb table, and some are missing; sequencing was by immunoSEQ multiplex PCR. The sample has tens of thousands of clones. The CDR3 has 13 amino acids. Germline lookup yields CDR1 SEHNR and CDR2 FQNEAQ (reference sequence). Between the trimmed V and J ends, which lost 7 bases and 4 bases, there was a span of 11 bases. Unstimulated regulatory T cells (CD4+CD25+CD127-), CD4+CD25- non-regulatory cells, CD4 and CD8 cells were FACS-sorted from thawed PBMCs. Whole-study results and caveats: Changing PCR primers prevented nucleotide comparison between some patients' samples. Biological reproducibility was not directly addressed in this study. Tolerant patients' donor-specific Tregs expanded beyond overall Tregs, suggesting antigen-driven growth.

The rearrangement links TRBV7-9 to TRBJ2-1; D uncertain. This TCR was sampled from a human donor who received a combined kidney and bone marrow transplant. Material: CD8+ T cells from blood, obtained before the transplant. The CDR3 loop reads CASTLLGYNEQFF. The covered CDR3 bases are TGTGCCAGCACCTTGTTAGGGTACAATGAG.